Below are 17 T cell receptor beta chains sequenced from a single sample in a study of T cell repertoires in cytomegalovirus infection. No cognate antigen is known for these TCRs. A single record per CDR3 protein comes from TCRdb applying MiXCR to the reads. The table has around 34,000 distinct CDR3 sequences, approximately 52% seen once. The sequencing used CD8+ T cells from cultured PBMCs, collected from culture after CMV antigen stimulation. The origin of the receptors is a human donor in good health (CMV status not recorded). Some clones in this sample may be carry-over from other donors' samples.

The gene calls are TRBV29-1 and TRBJ2-7; D not resolved. The CDR3 totals 14 residues. V was shortened by 3 bases and J by 4 bases, with 16 bases between the two germline ends. Germline V lookup: CDR1 SQVTM, CDR2 ANQGSEA. CDR3 protein: CSVEWKGFPYEQYF. CDR3 nucleotide sequence: TGCAGCGTTGAGTGGAAAGGGTTTCCATACGAGCAGTACTTC.

The CDR3 DNA reads as TGTGCCAGCAGTGAAGCTAGCGGGGTATACAATGAGCAGTTCTTC. Encoded protein: CASSEASGVYNEQFF. V and J are TRBV2 and TRBJ2-1; 8 nucleotides match TRBD2. This CDR3 region has 15 residues. Germline CDR1 reads SNHLY; CDR2 reads FYNNEI. V dropped 0 bases and J dropped 4; count of bases not matched to a gene: 2.

This clonotype was seen a handful of times. DNA for the CDR3: TGTGCCAGCAGTACGAACACTGAAGCTTTCTTT. Encoded protein: CASSTNTEAFF. The gene calls are TRBV28 and TRBJ1-1; D is ambiguous. Germline CDR1 MDHEN, CDR2 SYDVKM. V was pared by 5 bases and J by 1 base, with 2 bases between. The CDR3 consists of 11 residues.

The chain has TRBV27 and TRBJ2-1, with 13 bases lining up with TRBD2. The length of the CDR3 is 14 residues. The V gene's germline CDR1 is MNHEY and CDR2 SMNVEV (reference sequence). V dropped 8 bases and J dropped 7; count of bases not matched to a gene: 5. Written as DNA, the CDR3 is TGTGCCAGCCGGACTAGCGGGAGAGGGAATGAGCAGTTCTTC. Encoded protein: CASRTSGRGNEQFF.

The genes are TRBV12-3 or TRBV12-4 and TRBJ1-5, with 9 bases that match TRBD1. Trimming cost V 8 bases and J 8 bases; bases outside gene matches: 4. The CDR3 extends over 12 amino acids. For the CDR3, the DNA is TGTGCCAGCGGGACAGGGTTGGAGCCCCAGCATTTT. It yields the protein CASGTGLEPQHF.

This clonotype was counted many times. The chain is built from TRBV28 and TRBJ2-1; no reliable D call. Germline CDR1 reads MDHEN; CDR2 reads SYDVKM. V was shortened by 4 bases and J by 6 bases, with 19 bases between the two germline ends. This CDR3 is 16 amino acids long. CDR3 DNA: TGTGCCAGCAGTTCGCGTAAGGCGACACGGGCCAATGAGCAGTTCTTC. This codes for CASSSRKATRANEQFF.

This clonotype was counted between two and nine times. CDR3 nucleotide sequence: TGTGCCAGTAGTATAAGGCTAGCGGGAGGAGATACAGATACGCAGTATTTT. Translation gives CASSIRLAGGDTDTQYF. The chain is built from TRBV19 and TRBJ2-3, with 11 bases aligning to TRBD2. The CDR3 contains 17 residues. Germline loops: CDR1 LNHDA, CDR2 SQIVND (reference sequence). With V trimmed by 2 bases and J by 3 bases, 7 bases remained unmatched.

Only a few counts were recorded for this clonotype. The chain carries TRBV7-9 and TRBJ2-7, with D unresolved. This CDR3 contains 14 residues. CDR1 and CDR2 (germline): SEHNR, FQNEAQ (reference sequence). The ends were cut back, 2 bases at V and 0 bases at J, with 8 bases in the middle. CDR3 loop: CASSLPGSSYEQYF. The CDR3 nucleotides read TGTGCCAGCAGCTTACCAGGATCCTCCTACGAGCAGTACTTC. The full variable domain, in which reference TRBV7-9 and TRBJ2-7 provide the parts outside the CDR3, is DTGVSQNPRHKITKRGQNVTFRCDPISEHNRLYWYRQTLGQGPEFLTYFQNEAQLEKSRLLSDRFSAERPKGSFSTLEIQRTEQGDSAMYLCASSLPGSSYEQYFGPGTRLTVT.

The J gene is TRBJ1-2, the V gene TRBV6-1; D ambiguous. The CDR3 consists of 13 residues. CDR1 and CDR2 (germline): MNHNS, SASEGT. V was shortened by 6 bases and J by 8 bases, with 16 bases between the two germline ends. The CDR3 here is CASSRRGSGGYTF. The CDR3 DNA follows: TGTGCCAGCAGCCGGCGTGGGTCTGGCGGCTACACCTTC.

This clonotype appeared a few times. The chain recombines TRBV11-3 with TRBJ2-1; maybe TRBD1 (6 bases). The CDR3 is 16 amino acids. From germline, CDR1 is SGHNT and CDR2 YENEEA. V was clipped by 1 base and J by 5 bases, with 15 bases between them. Here the CDR3 DNA reads TGTGCCAGCAGCTTAGTTGGGGACACACACGACAATGAGCAGTTCTTC. Its translation is CASSLVGDTHDNEQFF.

This chain connects TRBV27 to TRBJ2-2; D call uncertain. Deletions cut 5 bases from V and 2 bases from J, with 15 bases between. Per germline, CDR1 MNHEY and CDR2 SMNVEV (reference sequence). This CDR3 region has 16 residues. CDR3 residues: CASSINRISNTGELFF. As DNA, the CDR3 is TGTGCCAGCAGTATTAACAGAATTAGTAACACCGGGGAGCTGTTTTTT.

This chain connects TRBV7-2 to TRBJ2-7; TRBD2 aligns across 13 bases. V was clipped by 9 bases and J by 2 bases; unmatched bases: 1. This CDR3 contains 13 residues. CDR1 and CDR2 from the germline V gene are SGHTA and FQGNSA. CDR3 sequence reads: CASGLAGAYEQYF. The CDR3 DNA reads TGTGCCAGTGGACTAGCGGGAGCCTACGAGCAGTACTTC.

The V gene is TRBV11-2, the J gene TRBJ2-7, with 10 nucleotides matching TRBD2. In germline, CDR1 is SGHAT, CDR2 FQNNGV. The CDR3 is 14 amino acids. The trim removed 1 base at V and 3 bases at J, leaving 0 bases unmatched. CDR3 nucleotide sequence: TGTGCCAGCAGCTTAGGACTAGCGGGCTACGAGCAGTACTTC. The encoded protein is CASSLGLAGYEQYF.

Comments on this clonotype: This may be a read error: a much more frequent sequence differs by one nucleotide. Given the absence of the conserved phenylalanine or tryptophan at the CDR3 end, a read error is likely. The chain uses TRBV7-7 and TRBJ2-5; a possible D gene is TRBD2 (5 bases). The CDR3 contains 13 residues. Germline V gives CDR1 SSHAT, CDR2 FNYEAQ (reference sequence). The CDR3 region has the DNA TGTGCTAGCAGCTTAGGGAGCCAAGAGACCCAGTACTTA. Its protein is CASSLGSQETQYL.

The CDR3 sequence is CASSGSPFETGFGIYSNQPQHF. DNA of the CDR3: TGCGCCAGCAGTGGGTCCCCTTTTGAGACAGGGTTTGGTATCTACTCCAATCAGCCCCAGCATTTT. The gene calls are TRBV10-1 and TRBJ1-5; 7 nucleotides line up with TRBD1. The V and J ends lost 4 bases and 3 bases, in that order; junction bases with no gene match: 27. The CDR3 contains 22 residues. CDR1 and CDR2 from the germline V gene are WNHNN and SYGVQD (reference sequence).

J is TRBJ2-1 and V is TRBV6-6; 10 nucleotides align to TRBD1. The CDR3 has 16 residues. Trimming cost V 5 bases and J 4 bases; bases outside gene matches: 8. Germline V gene sequence: CDR1 MNHNY, CDR2 SVGAGI (reference sequence). The CDR3: CASSQNRDRGYNEQFF. Written as DNA, the CDR3 is TGTGCCAGCAGTCAAAACCGGGACAGGGGATACAATGAGCAGTTCTTC.

The V call is TRBV5-4, the J call TRBJ1-2; unclear D gene. The germline V gene encodes CDR1 SGHNT and CDR2 YYREEE (reference sequence). Between the trimmed V and J ends, which lost 4 bases and 8 bases, there was a span of 15 bases. This CDR3 has 13 amino acids. The CDR3 protein is CASSPGSPAGYTF. The CDR3 DNA sequence: TGTGCCAGCAGCCCCGGTAGCCCGGCGGGCTACACCTTC. Based on the CDR3 plus reference TRBV5-4 and TRBJ1-2, the full variable domain is ETGVTQSPTHLIKTRGQQVTLRCSSQSGHNTVSWYQQALGQGPQFIFQYYREEENGRGNFPPRFSGLQFPNYSSELNVNALELDDSALYLCASSPGSPAGYTFGSGTRLTVV.